One sample yielded the 5 T cell receptor beta chains listed below, sequenced in a study of T cells in Graves' hyperthyroidism and ophthalmopathy. RNA transcripts provided the source from which TCR beta CDR3 regions were amplified. In the first-round RT-PCR of the TCR CDR3, the HTBI primer set was used. TCRdb re-called the multiplex PCR reads through MiXCR, storing one row per CDR3 protein. The sample shows 270,000 or so distinct CDR3 sequences, roughly 15% of them seen only once. Source material: blood. The receptors were sampled from a woman in her forties or fifties with Graves' hyperthyroidism that later progressed to Graves' ophthalmopathy.

This clonotype showed up many times. The V call is TRBV2, the J call TRBJ2-5; 9 nucleotides agree with TRBD1. The CDR3 runs 14 residues. Germline values: CDR1 SNHLY, CDR2 FYNNEI. The J segment lost 3 bases and the V segment lost 6 bases, leaving 5 bases of the junction unmatched. The CDR3 DNA sequence: TGTGCCAGCAGCCCTCGGGACAGGGAAGAGACCCAGTACTTC. This translates into CASSPRDREETQYF. Drawing the rest from reference TRBV2 and TRBJ2-5, the complete variable domain is EPEVTQTPSHQVTQMGQEVILRCVPISNHLYFYWYRQILGQKVEFLVSFYNNEISEKSEIFDDQFSVERPDGSNFTLKIRSTKLEDSAMYFCASSPRDREETQYFGPGTRLLVL.

This clonotype was seen ten or more times. This chain links TRBV5-1 with TRBJ1-2; tentatively, D is TRBD1 (5 bases). The germline V and J ends were trimmed by 4 bases and 3 bases, with 13 bases remaining between them. Germline CDR1 SGHRS, CDR2 YFSETQ. CDR3 length: 14 residues. CDR3 sequence: CASSPTDRDYGYTF. The CDR3, as DNA: TGCGCCAGCAGCCCCACCGACAGAGACTATGGCTACACCTTC.

There are many counts of this clonotype. The chain has TRBV30 and TRBJ2-1; D could derive from TRBD1 or TRBD2 (5 bases each). V was trimmed by 6 bases and J by 3 bases, leaving 12 bases between them. Germline V gene data show CDR1 as GTSNPN and CDR2 as SVGIG (reference sequence). This CDR3 contains 13 residues. This chain's CDR3 is CACDGTHYNEQFF. DNA for the CDR3: TGTGCCTGCGACGGGACCCACTACAATGAGCAGTTCTTC.

This clonotype was counted only a few times. The CDR3 sequence is CASNSRLAGVNEQFF. The CDR3 DNA follows: TGTGCCAGCAACTCTAGACTAGCGGGAGTCAATGAGCAGTTCTTC. V gene TRBV12-3 or TRBV12-4 combines with J gene TRBJ2-1; the match to TRBD2 covers 12 bases. The junction had 7 bases not matched to a gene; V was cut back by 7 bases and J by 6 bases. The CDR3 contains 15 residues.

This clonotype was counted a single time. This chain joins TRBV20-1 and TRBJ2-1, with D perhaps TRBD1 (6 bases). Looked up from germline, CDR1 is DFQATT and CDR2 is SNEGSKA (reference sequence). The CDR3 totals 16 residues. V lost 1 base, J lost 0 bases, and 13 bases lay in between. The CDR3 region is CSARVFTGSSYNEQFF. In DNA form, the CDR3 reads TGCAGTGCTAGAGTCTTTACAGGGAGCTCCTACAATGAGCAGTTCTTC.